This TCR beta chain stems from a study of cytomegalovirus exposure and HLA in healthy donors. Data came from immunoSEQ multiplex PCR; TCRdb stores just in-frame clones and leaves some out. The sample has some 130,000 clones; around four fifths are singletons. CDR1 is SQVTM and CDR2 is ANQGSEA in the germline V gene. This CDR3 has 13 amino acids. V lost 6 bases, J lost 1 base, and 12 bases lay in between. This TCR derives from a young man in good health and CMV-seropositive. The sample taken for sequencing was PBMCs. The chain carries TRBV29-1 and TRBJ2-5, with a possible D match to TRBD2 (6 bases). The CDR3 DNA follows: TGCAGCGTACGGGACTTTAGCCAAGAGACCCAGTACTTC. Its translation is CSVRDFSQETQYF.